The source of this TCR beta chain is a study of blood T cell repertoires in COVID-19 (dated by TCRdb to about 2020). Regarding the complete study: The collaborator samples originated in the United States, Italy and Spain and spanned the acute and convalescent phases of COVID-19. The material from the prospective study consisted of cDNA or gDNA derived from T cells, B-cell-depleted T cells, or PBMCs. Subjects who had been exposed to COVID-19, were actively infected with it, or had recovered from it provided the deeply sampled blood TCRbeta repertoires that made up the dataset. The repertoires were released in a freely available public database meant as a resource for research on the immune response to SARS-CoV-2. The samples were drawn from two sources: the first 160 participants of the ongoing ImmuneRACE study, and 950 to 1,500 subjects contributed by 6 global collaborators. Sample metadata almost always included a de-identified subject ID, COVID-19 status, age in years and sex. HLA class I and class II types, where available, came from metadata supplied by the sample provider rather than from assay-based typing. Broader findings and caveats from the paper: How much clinical and demographic metadata was included differed by source and by participant, and the metadata was provided uncurated.

Via the germline V gene (reference sequence), CDR1 is MNHNY and CDR2 SVGAGI. The CDR3 runs 16 residues from the cysteine to the phenylalanine. Of the read, only the CDR3 DNA is kept; its 48 bases are in frame from base 1. The germline V end is reduced by 5 bases and the J end by 5 bases; junction bases left unmatched: 12. TCRbeta CDR3 regions were amplified from genomic DNA by means of the immunoSEQ Assay, a bias-controlled multiplex PCR. The paper's processing steps were these. Within the assay, amplification of reference gene primers was used to estimate how many nucleated cells each sample contained. To quantify the absolute abundance of each unique TCRbeta CDR3 rearrangement, sequence reads were collapsed and filtered. For each sample, productive Simpson clonality was calculated by taking the square root of Simpson's diversity index across productive rearrangements. TCRdb obtained this table from immuneACCESS and retained in-frame rearrangements with V and J assigned. These tables miss some clones; where compared with another copy, unresolved V genes account for less than half of the shortfall, and the remainder is unexplained. V and J calls and clone size are copied from that table; D and trimming were computed from the DNA. This sample holds around 56,000 clones; 60% to 85% were observed only once. Together, the top ten hold 3.2% of the sample.

The collaborating institutions used their own protocols to collect whole blood in K2EDTA tubes. For TCRbeta analysis, collaborator samples were shipped as frozen whole blood, as isolated PBMCs, or as DNA extracted from either sample type. In regard to this clone: This receptor's antigen is unknown. It has no much larger one-base neighbor in the sample; base qualities were not kept.

The V and J genes are TRBV6-6 and TRBJ1-2; TRBD1 matches 9 bases in the middle. The sequence came from a man aged 55 to 69 with acute or convalescent COVID-19. Sample: peripheral blood. The DNA is TGTGCCAGCAGTATTTCCGGGACAGGGTTTGAGTATGGCTACACCTTC. This encodes CASSISGTGFEYGYTF.